The clone carrying this TCR beta chain showed up many times. The antigen remains undetermined. These data belong to a study of T-cell reconstitution after alpha-beta-depleted transplantation in children. Study findings and constraints: Recipient T cells and thymic progenitors that survived gave rise to the high TCRbeta diversity observed at day 60 in some patients. As was reported, about two months after transplant, alpha-beta T cells came from several hundred expanded graft clones.

Trimming took 0 bases from V and 3 from J, leaving 12 bases between them. The CDR3 is 16 residues long. Germline CDR1 SGHRS, CDR2 YFSETQ. A library of TCRbeta sequences, prepared with unique molecular identifiers, was generated. TCRdb redid the calling of the PCR reads with MiXCR, one entry per CDR3 protein. The data hold 700,000 or so distinct CDR3 sequences, with over 10% observed a single time. This clonotype was obtained from a girl under 10 years old with congenital amegakaryocytic thrombocytopenia, due to receive a stem cell transplant. This chain uses TRBV5-1 with TRBJ2-2; the D gene could be TRBD1 or TRBD2 (5 bases each). The sample consisted of PBMCs, taken before TCRalphabeta/CD19-depleted stem cell transplant. CDR3 DNA sequence: TGCGCCAGCAGCTTGGCCGGGACCTCCTACACCGGGGAGCTGTTTTTT. Protein product: CASSLAGTSYTGELFF. Full variable domain (rest looked up from reference TRBV5-1 and TRBJ2-2): KAGVTQTPRYLIKTRGQQVTLSCSPISGHRSVSWYQQTPGQGLQFLFEYFSETQRNKGNFPGRFSGRQFSNSRSEMNVSTLELGDSALYLCASSLAGTSYTGELFFGEGSRLTVL.